Below, 14 T cell receptor beta chains from the same sample are listed, as sequenced in a study of blood T cell repertoires in COVID-19. Sequenced by immunoSEQ multiplex PCR; TCRdb stores in-frame clones only, minus some. The sample lists roughly 280,000 clones, 88% seen once, with around 10% in the top ten. What was sequenced was peripheral blood. The receptors were sampled from a woman aged 25 to 39 with COVID-19, enrolled during active disease.

J is TRBJ2-1 and V is TRBV7-3; the match to TRBD2 covers 9 bases. With 5 bases clipped from V and 10 bases from J, the junction kept 9 bases outside the gene matches. Germline CDR1 and CDR2: SGHTA and FQGTGA. This CDR3 has 14 residues. CDR3 region: CASSLKAGGAEQFF. CDR3 nucleotides: TGTGCCAGCAGCCTAAAAGCGGGAGGAGCCGAGCAGTTCTTC.

The chain links TRBV28 to TRBJ1-1, with D perhaps matching TRBD1 (6 bases). The germline V gene has CDR1 MDHEN and CDR2 SYDVKM. V was clipped by 2 bases and J by 0 bases, with 7 bases between them. There are 14 residues in the CDR3. The chain's CDR3 is CASSLGGLNTEAFF. The CDR3 region has the DNA TGTGCCAGCAGTTTAGGGGGCCTGAACACTGAAGCTTTCTTT.

This chain uses TRBV19 with TRBJ2-3; 11 bases line up with TRBD2. V was pared by 5 bases and J by 4 bases, with 8 bases of the junction left unmatched. This CDR3 region has 16 residues. Germline assignment: CDR1 LNHDA and CDR2 SQIVND (reference sequence). DNA for the CDR3: TGTGCCAGTAGTTTACTAGCGGGAGATATCTCAGATACGCAGTATTTT. This gives the protein CASSLLAGDISDTQYF.

The genes are TRBV6-5 and TRBJ1-5, with 9 bases matching TRBD1. The CDR3 consists of 14 residues. The V and J ends lost 4 bases and 2 bases, in that order; junction bases with no gene match: 0. Germline CDR1 MNHEY, CDR2 SVGAGI. The DNA for the CDR3 is TGTGCCAGCAGTTGGACAGGGGGCAATCAGCCCCAGCATTTT. The encoded protein is CASSWTGGNQPQHF.

The chain joins TRBV30 to TRBJ1-1; the D gene is possibly TRBD1 (6 bases). There are 15 residues in the CDR3. In germline, CDR1 is GTSNPN, CDR2 SVGIG (reference sequence). V dropped 8 bases and J dropped 4 bases, with 23 bases sitting between them. The CDR3 DNA reads TGTGCCGGAAAGATGTGGGGGGGGCGAGGCACTGAAGCTTTCTTT. As protein: CAGKMWGGRGTEAFF.

The chain is built from TRBV7-6 and TRBJ1-1, with 8 bases fitting TRBD1. V shed 1 base, J shed 1 base, and the junction held 5 bases outside the gene matches. This CDR3 spans 16 amino acids. Germline values: CDR1 SGHVS, CDR2 FNYEAQ. The CDR3 region has the DNA TGTGCCAGCAGCTTAGTTGTTGGACAGGGGAACACTGAAGCTTTCTTT. This gives the protein CASSLVVGQGNTEAFF. Together with reference TRBV7-6 and TRBJ1-1, the CDR3 gives the full variable domain: GAGVSQSPRYKVTKRGQDVALRCDPISGHVSLYWYRQALGQGPEFLTYFNYEAQQDKSGLPNDRFSAERPEGSISTLTIQRTEQRDSAMYRCASSLVVGQGNTEAFFGQGTRLTVV.

The chain joins TRBV5-1 to TRBJ2-1; the D gene is possibly TRBD2 (5 bases). The CDR3 loop spans 14 amino acids. V lost 6 bases to trimming and J lost 4 bases, with 14 bases between them. Germline loops: CDR1 SGHRS, CDR2 YFSETQ. CDR3 sequence: CASKLTGIYNEQFF. For the CDR3, the DNA is TGCGCCAGCAAGTTGACGGGAATTTACAATGAGCAGTTCTTC.

Written as DNA, the CDR3 is TGCGCCAGCAGTGAGACGGCCTTGGGGGGTTTCAACGAGCAGTACTTC. Protein product: CASSETALGGFNEQYF. V and J are TRBV10-2 and TRBJ2-7; D is perhaps TRBD2 (6 bases). V was pared by 2 bases and J by 5 bases, with 19 bases between. Per germline, CDR1 WSHSY and CDR2 SAAADI. This CDR3 spans 16 amino acids.

The chain links TRBV2 to TRBJ2-7; TRBD2 matches at 13 bases. Germline V gene data show CDR1 as SNHLY and CDR2 as FYNNEI. CDR3 length equals 15 residues. V lost 7 bases, J lost 2 bases, and 5 bases stayed unmatched. The CDR3 nucleotides read TGTGCCAGCACCCAACTAGCGGGAGGGCCCTACGAGCAGTACTTC. Translation: CASTQLAGGPYEQYF.

V usage is TRBV30 and J usage is TRBJ1-2; TRBD1 matches 10 bases. This CDR3 comprises 14 residues. J was trimmed by 7 bases and V by 2 bases; bases with no gene match: 7. Germline loops: CDR1 GTSNPN, CDR2 SVGIG (reference sequence). The CDR3 loop reads CAWSRRDRGLGYTF. The CDR3 bases are TGTGCCTGGAGTCGTCGCGACAGGGGGCTTGGCTACACCTTC.

The CDR3 bases are TGTGCCAGCAGTTTACACAGGGCGAACACCGGGGAGCTGTTTTTT. Protein sequence: CASSLHRANTGELFF. The J gene is TRBJ2-2, the V gene TRBV28; the D gene is possibly TRBD1 (6 bases). The CDR3 has 15 amino acids. CDR1 is MDHEN and CDR2 is SYDVKM in the germline V gene. The V and J ends lost 2 bases and 0 bases respectively, with 7 bases between them.

The genes are TRBV15 and TRBJ2-4; TRBD1 might be the D (6 bases). The germline CDR1 and CDR2 sequences are LNHNV and YYDKDF (reference sequence). The V gene lost 0 bases and the J gene lost 3 bases, with 6 bases spanning the gap. The CDR3 has 14 residues. CDR3 sequence (DNA): TGTGCCACCAGCAGAGAAGGGGGCAAAAACATTCAGTACTTC. It encodes CATSREGGKNIQYF. Complete variable domain (other parts from reference TRBV15 and TRBJ2-4): DAMVIQNPRYQVTQFGKPVTLSCSQTLNHNVMYWYQQKSSQAPKLLFHYYDKDFNNEADTPDNFQSRRPNTSFCFLDIRSPGLGDTAMYLCATSREGGKNIQYFGAGTRLSVL.

The rearrangement uses TRBV7-3 and TRBJ2-3; 10 bases match TRBD2. Germline V gene sequence: CDR1 SGHTA, CDR2 FQGTGA. The CDR3 sequence is 18 residues long. V lost 5 bases to trimming and J lost 4 bases; unmatched junction nucleotides: 15. CDR3 residues: CASSPRVLAGVLPDTQYF. In DNA form, the CDR3 reads TGTGCCAGCAGCCCAAGGGTCCTAGCGGGAGTTCTCCCAGATACGCAGTATTTT.

In its sample, this clone was seen a few times. V is TRBV10-2 and J is TRBJ2-5; 10 positions agree with TRBD1. Trimming at V came to 2 bases and at J to 2 bases, leaving 5 bases not matched to a gene. Germline V gene data show CDR1 as WSHSY and CDR2 as SAAADI. This CDR3 is built from 16 residues. The CDR3 nucleotides read TGCGCCAGCAGTGAGCCGGGACAGGGGCTTCAAGAGACCCAGTACTTC. It translates to CASSEPGQGLQETQYF.